The 7 T cell receptor beta chains in this list originate from one sample, sequenced in a study of shared clonotypes between healthy human individuals. The table came from immunoSEQ multiplex PCR; TCRdb's copy has only in-frame clones and leaves some out. Among more than 2 million clones listed, 85% to 95% were seen once. The sequenced sample was naive CD4+ T cells sorted from blood. Subset: CD45RA+ positively selected. These receptors all come from a young man in good health.

CDR3 sequence reads: CASSPEKSSGNTIYF. Written as DNA, the CDR3 is TGTGCCAGCTCACCAGAAAAGAGCTCTGGAAACACCATATATTTT. The V call is TRBV18, the J call TRBJ1-3; no clear D. V shed 2 bases and J shed 0 bases, with 8 bases lying between them. CDR1 is KGHSH, CDR2 LQKENI, per germline. The CDR3 totals 15 residues.

CDR3 region: CSVVDRSTGYEQYF. For the CDR3, the DNA is TGCAGCGTTGTTGACAGGTCGACGGGCTACGAGCAGTACTTC. This chain links TRBV29-1 with TRBJ2-7; weak D call: TRBD1 (6 bases). Germline loops: CDR1 SQVTM, CDR2 ANQGSEA. The CDR3 has 14 residues. Between the trimmed V and J ends, which lost 4 bases and 3 bases, there was a span of 16 bases.

About this clone itself: Other DNA sequences in the same sample also yield this CDR3. The V call is TRBV19, the J call TRBJ1-5; TRBD1 agrees at 7 bases. Germline CDR1 and CDR2: LNHDA and SQIVND (reference sequence). The CDR3 is 15 amino acids. The J segment lost 4 bases and the V segment lost 4 bases, leaving 7 bases of the junction unmatched. The CDR3 DNA reads as TGTGCCAGTAGTACCCCGGGACAGATAAATCAGCCCCAGCATTTT. Protein sequence: CASSTPGQINQPQHF.

The chain recombines TRBV28 with TRBJ2-2; 13 positions agree with TRBD2. The CDR3 extends over 17 amino acids. Germline CDR1 reads MDHEN; CDR2 reads SYDVKM. V was pared by 4 bases and J by 3 bases, with 5 bases of the junction left unmatched. The CDR3 DNA reads TGTGCCAGCAGTTGGACTAGCGGGAGTGTCGACACCGGGGAGCTGTTTTTT. Residues: CASSWTSGSVDTGELFF.

V and J are TRBV7-2 and TRBJ1-1, with D tentatively TRBD1 (5 bases). This CDR3 spans 13 amino acids. Per germline, CDR1 SGHTA and CDR2 FQGNSA. V lost 6 bases and J 1 base, leaving 9 bases between the germline ends. The CDR3, as DNA: TGTGCCAGCAGGCAACAGGCGAACACTGAAGCTTTCTTT. It yields the protein CASRQQANTEAFF.

This chain links TRBV4-3 with TRBJ2-7, with 10 bases aligning to TRBD2. Germline CDR1 and CDR2: LGHNA and YSLEER. V shed 1 base, J shed 2 bases, and the junction held 11 bases outside the gene matches. The CDR3 is made up of 18 amino acids. CDR3: CASSQGLGLAGAPYEQYF. CDR3 sequence (DNA): TGCGCCAGCAGCCAAGGGTTGGGGCTAGCGGGAGCCCCCTACGAGCAGTACTTC.

Worth noting for this clone: The same CDR3 arises from other DNA sequences in this sample as well. The gene calls are TRBV10-3 and TRBJ2-3, with no clear D. V was shortened by 0 bases and J by 0 bases, with 7 bases between the two germline ends. Looked up from germline, CDR1 is ENHRY and CDR2 is SYGVKD. This CDR3 has 15 residues. The CDR3 here is CAISESGSSTDTQYF. CDR3 coding DNA: TGTGCCATCAGTGAGTCAGGGTCCAGCACAGATACGCAGTATTTT.